This T cell receptor beta chain was obtained from a study of blood T cell repertoires in COVID-19. Study as a whole: Acute and convalescent COVID-19 samples came from the United States, Italy and Spain. PBMCs, B-cell-depleted T cells, or T cells were the source of the cDNA or gDNA that made up the material.

CDR3 length equals 16 residues. With 3 bases clipped from V and 2 bases from J, the junction kept 5 bases outside the gene matches. Germline CDR1 ENHRY, CDR2 SYGVKD. The method was immunoSEQ multiplex PCR; TCRdb's version includes in-frame clones alone and lacks a portion of them. The table lists approximately 120,000 clones, about 74% of them singletons. In this sample, this clone turned up once. The rearrangement links TRBV10-3 to TRBJ2-3, with TRBD2 identical over 10 bases. This sequence originates from a man aged 55 to 70 with acute or convalescent COVID-19. Sequencing was done on a sample of peripheral blood. The CDR3 sequence: CAISEVLAGPTDTQYF. CDR3 sequence (DNA): TGTGCCATCAGTGAAGTACTAGCGGGGCCCACAGATACGCAGTATTTT.